This paragraph reports one T cell receptor beta chain. What it recognizes is unknown. This entry belongs to a study of OX40 agonist ivuxolimab in advanced cancers. Study-wide points: Clonal expansion by week 6 occurred in CD4+ and CD8+ blood T cells (at 0.1 to 3.0 mg/kg).

Between the trimmed V and J ends, which lost 2 bases and 3 bases, there was a span of 11 bases. Germline-derived CDR1 and CDR2 are SGHAT and FQNNGV. The length of the CDR3 is 14 residues. Using immunoSEQ multiplex PCR, the repertoire was profiled, and TCRdb retains in-frame clones only, with some absent. This table has approximately 20,000 clones, 88% appearing once. This clonotype was sampled from an adult with an advanced solid tumor such as melanoma, head and neck, liver or kidney cancer. Material: CD4+ or CD8+ T cells sorted from blood, obtained in a trial of the OX40 agonist ivuxolimab. The chain couples TRBV11-2 to TRBJ2-7; D is uncertain. In DNA, the CDR3 is TGTGCCAGCAGCTTAAGTCTAGGGAACTACGAGCAGTACTTC. This codes for CASSLSLGNYEQYF. The full variable domain, its missing parts supplied by reference TRBV11-2 and TRBJ2-7, is EAGVAQSPRYKIIEKRQSVAFWCNPISGHATLYWYQQILGQGPKLLIQFQNNGVVDDSQLPKDRFSAERLKGVDSTLKIQPAKLEDSAVYLCASSLSLGNYEQYFGPGTRLTVT.